This TCR beta chain was documented in a study of T-cell memory formation after mild COVID-19. Points from the study as a whole: Memory from before infection featured some responding clones, which suggests cross-reactive memory joined. For second-wave clones that peaked at day 37, SARS-CoV-2 specificity went unverified.

Ten or more counts support this clonotype. The antigen is not known. TCRdb reprocessed the 5' RACE reads via MiXCR and lists one record per CDR3 protein. The sample shows 100,000 to 150,000 distinct CDR3 sequences, about a sixth of them seen only once. The CDR3 is 15 residues long. Trimming left V 3 bases short and J 1 base short, with 11 bases between. Germline lookup yields CDR1 KGHDR and CDR2 SFDVKD. The specimen sequenced was PBMCs or a T cell subset sorted from them (not recorded which). The rearrangement joins TRBV24-1 to TRBJ2-5; weak D call: TRBD1 (5 bases). The receptor comes from a man younger than 35 who had mild COVID-19 (a few samples of this study predate the infection). Cell type and time point are not known. The chain's CDR3 is CATSDDTRVQETQYF. The CDR3 DNA reads as TGTGCCACCAGTGATGACACCAGGGTCCAAGAGACCCAGTACTTC.